This T cell receptor (beta chain) emerged from a study of memory CD4+ T cells and cytomegalovirus serostatus. Whole-study results and caveats: Suggested: most of the CMV-linked TCR signature lies in CD4+ memory cells.

About this clone: Its cognate antigen is unknown.

Per the germline V gene, CDR1 is MNHNS and CDR2 is SASEGT. Trimming removed 7 bases from V and 0 bases from J, with 6 bases in between. The CDR3 contains 12 residues. The sort gate was single viable CD3+CD4+CD8-CD45RO+ cells for memory CD4+ T cells. CD4+ T cells were isolated by positive magnetic selection. The assay was immunoSEQ multiplex PCR, and TCRdb's table has in-frame clones only and misses some. Altogether 45,000 to 65,000 clones are present, over 75% being singletons, with the ten largest covering around 0.6%. The sample consisted of memory CD4+ T cells from blood. This TCR derives from an adult in good health and CMV-seronegative. The chain uses TRBV6-1 and TRBJ1-1; no clear D gene. CDR3 protein: CASIAVNTEAFF. The CDR3 DNA follows: TGTGCCAGCATCGCAGTGAACACTGAAGCTTTCTTT.